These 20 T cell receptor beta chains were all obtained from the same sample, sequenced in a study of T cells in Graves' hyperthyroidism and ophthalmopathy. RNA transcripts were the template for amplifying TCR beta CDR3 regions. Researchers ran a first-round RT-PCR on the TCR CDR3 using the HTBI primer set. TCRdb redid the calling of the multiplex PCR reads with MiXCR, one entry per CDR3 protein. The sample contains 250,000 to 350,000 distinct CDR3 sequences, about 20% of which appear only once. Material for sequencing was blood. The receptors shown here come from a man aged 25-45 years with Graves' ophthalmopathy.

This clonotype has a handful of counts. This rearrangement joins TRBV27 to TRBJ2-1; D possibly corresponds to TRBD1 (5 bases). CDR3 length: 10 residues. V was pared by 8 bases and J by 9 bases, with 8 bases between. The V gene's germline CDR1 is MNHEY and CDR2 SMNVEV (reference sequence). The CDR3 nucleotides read TGTGCCAGCGGGGCGGCTGAGCAGTTCTTC. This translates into CASGAAEQFF.

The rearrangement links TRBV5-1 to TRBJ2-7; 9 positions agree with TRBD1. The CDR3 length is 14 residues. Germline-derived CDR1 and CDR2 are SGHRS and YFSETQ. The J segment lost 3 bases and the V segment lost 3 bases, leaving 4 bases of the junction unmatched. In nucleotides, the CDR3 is TGCGCCAGCAGCTCGGGACAGGGAATCTACGAGCAGTACTTC. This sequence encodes CASSSGQGIYEQYF. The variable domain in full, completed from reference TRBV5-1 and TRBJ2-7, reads KAGVTQTPRYLIKTRGQQVTLSCSPISGHRSVSWYQQTPGQGLQFLFEYFSETQRNKGNFPGRFSGRQFSNSRSEMNVSTLELGDSALYLCASSSGQGIYEQYFGPGTRLTVT.

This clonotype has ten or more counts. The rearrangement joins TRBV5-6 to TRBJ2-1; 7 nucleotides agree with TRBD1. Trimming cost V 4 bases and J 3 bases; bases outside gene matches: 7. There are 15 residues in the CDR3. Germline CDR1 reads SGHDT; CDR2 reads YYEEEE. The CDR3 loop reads CASSRTTGNYNEQFF. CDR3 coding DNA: TGTGCCAGCAGCCGTACGACAGGGAACTACAATGAGCAGTTCTTC.

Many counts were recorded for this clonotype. CDR3: CASSHEGAGTGELFF. CDR3 sequence (DNA): TGTGCCAGCAGCCATGAGGGAGCGGGAACCGGGGAGCTGTTTTTT. The chain recombines TRBV3-1 with TRBJ2-2; TRBD2 matches 7 bases. This CDR3 is 15 amino acids long. Germline V lookup: CDR1 LGHDT, CDR2 YNNKEL (reference sequence). V trimming: 3 bases; J trimming: 5 bases; junction bases outside the gene matches: 6. Full variable domain (remainder filled in from reference TRBV3-1 and TRBJ2-2): DTAVSQTPKYLVTQMGNDKSIKCEQNLGHDTMYWYKQDSKKFLKIMFSYNNKELIINETVPNRFSPKSPDKAHLNLHINSLELGDSAVYFCASSHEGAGTGELFFGEGSRLTVL.

CDR3 in amino acids: CAWESGANVLTF. For the CDR3, the DNA is TGTGCCTGGGAGTCTGGGGCCAACGTCCTGACTTTC. The chain recombines TRBV30 with TRBJ2-6, with D unresolved. The CDR3 covers 12 residues. The germline V and J ends were trimmed by 5 bases and 1 base, with 3 bases remaining between them. Germline CDR1 reads GTSNPN; CDR2 reads SVGIG (reference sequence). Full variable domain (outside the CDR3, taken from reference TRBV30 and TRBJ2-6): SQTIHQWPATLVQPVGSPLSLECTVEGTSNPNLYWYRQAAGRGLQLLFYSVGIGQISSEVPQNLSASRPQDRQFILSSKKLLLSDSGFYLCAWESGANVLTFGAGSRLTVL.

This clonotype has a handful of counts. CDR3 nucleotide sequence: TGTGCCAGCACCCCCCGAAGGAAGGGTTCGTGTCAGCCCCAGCATTTT. Its protein is CASTPRRKGSCQPQHF. The chain links TRBV9 to TRBJ1-5; no clear D. The CDR3 length is 16 residues. Germline loops: CDR1 SGDLS, CDR2 YYNGEE. With 6 bases removed from V and 6 bases from J, the gap between germline ends came to 22 bases.

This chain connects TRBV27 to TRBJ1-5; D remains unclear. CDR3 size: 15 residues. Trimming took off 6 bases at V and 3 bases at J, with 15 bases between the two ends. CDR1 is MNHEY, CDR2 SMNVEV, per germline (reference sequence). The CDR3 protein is CASSKGPRANQPQHF. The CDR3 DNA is TGTGCCAGCAGCAAAGGACCGAGGGCCAATCAGCCCCAGCATTTT.

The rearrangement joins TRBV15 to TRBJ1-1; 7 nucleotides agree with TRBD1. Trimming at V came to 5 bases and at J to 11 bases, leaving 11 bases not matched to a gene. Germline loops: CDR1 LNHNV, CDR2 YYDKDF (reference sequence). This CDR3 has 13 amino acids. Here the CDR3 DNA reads TGTGCCACCAGCTCACGACAGGGCCGGGGGGCTTTCTTT. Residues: CATSSRQGRGAFF.

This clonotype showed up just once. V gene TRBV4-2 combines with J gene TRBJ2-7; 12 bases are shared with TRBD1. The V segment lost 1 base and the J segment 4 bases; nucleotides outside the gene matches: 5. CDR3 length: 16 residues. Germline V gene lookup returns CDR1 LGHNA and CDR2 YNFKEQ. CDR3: CASSQASGQGAYEQYF. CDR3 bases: TGTGCCAGCAGCCAAGCGTCGGGACAGGGGGCTTACGAGCAGTACTTC.

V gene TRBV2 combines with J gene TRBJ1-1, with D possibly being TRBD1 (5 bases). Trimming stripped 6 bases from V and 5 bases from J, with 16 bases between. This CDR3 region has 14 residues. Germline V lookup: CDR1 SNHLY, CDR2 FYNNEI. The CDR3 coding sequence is TGTGCCAGCAGCGAGAAAAGGGGTCGGACTGAAGCTTTCTTT. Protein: CASSEKRGRTEAFF.

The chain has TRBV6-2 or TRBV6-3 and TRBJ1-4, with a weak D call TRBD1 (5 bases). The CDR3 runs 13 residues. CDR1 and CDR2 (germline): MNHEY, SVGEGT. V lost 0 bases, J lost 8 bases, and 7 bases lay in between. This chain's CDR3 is CASSYSTDEKLFF. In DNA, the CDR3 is TGTGCCAGCAGTTACTCGACAGACGAAAAACTGTTTTTT.

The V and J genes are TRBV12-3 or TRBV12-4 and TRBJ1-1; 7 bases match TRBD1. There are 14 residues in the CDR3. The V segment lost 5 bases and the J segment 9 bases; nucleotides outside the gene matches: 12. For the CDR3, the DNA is TGTGCCAGCAGTCTTCCGGGACAGCAATCTAAAGCTTTCTTT. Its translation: CASSLPGQQSKAFF.

In nucleotides, the CDR3 is TGTGCCAGCAGTTTTGCGGCTAGCGGTTACAAGCAGTACTTC. It translates to CASSFAASGYKQYF. V is TRBV28 and J is TRBJ2-7; 7 nucleotides match TRBD2. This CDR3 is 14 amino acids long. Germline assignment: CDR1 MDHEN and CDR2 SYDVKM. Trimming cost V 3 bases and J 8 bases; bases outside gene matches: 10.

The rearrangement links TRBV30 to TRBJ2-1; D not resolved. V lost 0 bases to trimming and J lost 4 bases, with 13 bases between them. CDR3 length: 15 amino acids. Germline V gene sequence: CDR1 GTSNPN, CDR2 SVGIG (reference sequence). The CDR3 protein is CAWSVGVLAYNEQFF. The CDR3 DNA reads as TGTGCCTGGAGTGTAGGCGTCTTAGCATACAATGAGCAGTTCTTC.

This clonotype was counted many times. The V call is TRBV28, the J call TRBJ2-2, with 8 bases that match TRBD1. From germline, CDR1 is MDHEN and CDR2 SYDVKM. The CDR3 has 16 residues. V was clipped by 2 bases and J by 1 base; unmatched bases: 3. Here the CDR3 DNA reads TGTGCCAGCAGTTTAAGGACAGGGCGGAACACCGGGGAGCTGTTTTTT. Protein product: CASSLRTGRNTGELFF.

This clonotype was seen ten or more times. The CDR3 is CSARDRRVSDTF. The CDR3 DNA is TGCAGTGCTAGAGATCGGAGGGTTTCGGACACCTTC. This chain links TRBV20-1 with TRBJ1-2; D unresolved. This CDR3 has 12 residues. Per germline, CDR1 DFQATT and CDR2 SNEGSKA (reference sequence). V lost 0 bases and J 12 bases, leaving 14 bases between the germline ends.

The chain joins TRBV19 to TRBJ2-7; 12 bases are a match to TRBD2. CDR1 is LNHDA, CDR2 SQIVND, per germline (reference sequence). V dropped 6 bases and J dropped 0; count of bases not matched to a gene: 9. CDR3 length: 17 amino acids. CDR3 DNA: TGTGCCAGTAGGCACACCGGGACTAGCGGGTTCTCCTACGAGCAGTACTTC. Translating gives CASRHTGTSGFSYEQYF.

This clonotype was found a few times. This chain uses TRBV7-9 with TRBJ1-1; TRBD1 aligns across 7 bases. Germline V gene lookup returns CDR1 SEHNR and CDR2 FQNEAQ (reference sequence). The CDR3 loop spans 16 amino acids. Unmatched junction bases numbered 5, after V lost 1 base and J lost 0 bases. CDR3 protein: CASSLEGQMVNTEAFF. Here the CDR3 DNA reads TGTGCCAGCAGCTTAGAGGGACAGATGGTGAACACTGAAGCTTTCTTT.

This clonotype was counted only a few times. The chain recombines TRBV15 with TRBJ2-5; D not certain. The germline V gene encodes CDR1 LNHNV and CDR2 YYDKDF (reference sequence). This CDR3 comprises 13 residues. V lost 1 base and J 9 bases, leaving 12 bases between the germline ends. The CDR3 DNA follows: TGTGCCACCAGCAGAGGGCCATTTGGGGCCCAGTACTTC. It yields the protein CATSRGPFGAQYF.

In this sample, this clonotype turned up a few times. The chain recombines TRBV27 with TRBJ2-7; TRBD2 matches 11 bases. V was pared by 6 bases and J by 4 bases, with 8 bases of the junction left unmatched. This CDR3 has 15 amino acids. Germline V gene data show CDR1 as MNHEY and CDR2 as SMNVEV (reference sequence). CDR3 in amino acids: CASSHGTSGTYEQYF. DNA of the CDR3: TGTGCCAGCAGCCATGGGACTAGCGGTACATACGAGCAGTACTTC.